The rows below give T cell receptor beta chains drawn from one sample of a study of T cell responses to AZD1222 COVID-19 vaccine. The assay was immunoSEQ multiplex PCR, and TCRdb's table has in-frame clones only and misses some. The sample carries 100,000 to 120,000 clones, about 90% recorded once. Sequencing was performed on peripheral blood, taken on day 0 of AZD1222 vaccination. Receptors were obtained from an adult in good health. Both conserved end residues are part of each CDR3. The D gene is left open where the match is weak. The size entry is marked missing in some rows and otherwise reads once, few, many or a size class.

v_gene,d_gene,abundance,len,j_gene,CDR3aa,CDR3nt
TRBV9,.,.,13,TRBJ1-2,CASSVGSVDGYTF,TGTGCCAGCAGCGTCGGGTCTGTGGATGGCTACACCTTC
TRBV28,.,.,15,TRBJ2-3,CASSLQSRETDTQYF,TGTGCCAGCAGTTTGCAATCCCGGGAAACAGATACGCAGTATTTT
TRBV11-3,TRBD1,.,15,TRBJ1-2,CASSPWDRTGYGYTF,TGTGCCAGCAGCCCGTGGGACAGGACAGGCTATGGCTACACCTTC
TRBV5-1,.,.,15,TRBJ1-4,CASSGPTGTNEKLFF,TGCGCCAGCAGCGGACCTACAGGGACCAATGAAAAACTGTTTTTT
TRBV28,.,.,17,TRBJ1-6,CASSLYPPSRGNSPLHF,TGTGCCAGCAGTTTATACCCCCCGAGTAGGGGTAACTCACCCCTCCACTTT
TRBV7-2,TRBD2,.,15,TRBJ2-1,CASSLGLAGGSEQFF,TGTGCCAGCAGCTTAGGACTAGCGGGGGGGAGTGAGCAGTTCTTC
TRBV7-9,.,.,13,TRBJ2-1,CASILVGDNEQFF,TGTGCCAGCATCCTAGTTGGGGACAATGAGCAGTTCTTC
TRBV2,.,.,12,TRBJ1-2,CASTGDGYGYTF,TGTGCCAGCACCGGGGACGGCTATGGCTACACCTTC
TRBV6-5,.,.,14,TRBJ1-1,CASSYEGLLAEAFF,TGTGCCAGCAGTTACGAGGGGCTATTGGCTGAAGCTTTCTTT
TRBV28,.,.,16,TRBJ2-6,CASSSGLSSGANVLTF,TGTGCCAGCAGTAGTGGGTTGAGCTCTGGGGCCAACGTCCTGACTTTC
TRBV16,.,.,15,TRBJ1-3,CASSPPGTSGNTIYF,TGTGCCAGCAGCCCGCCAGGGACCTCTGGAAACACCATATATTTT
TRBV5-5,.,once,14,TRBJ2-7,CASSLGRMGYEQYF,TGTGCCAGCAGCTTGGGCAGGATGGGCTACGAGCAGTACTTC
TRBV27,.,.,14,TRBJ1-5,CASSGAGSVQPQHF,TGTGCCAGCAGCGGGGCGGGGTCGGTACAGCCCCAGCATTTT
TRBV10-2,.,.,12,TRBJ1-1,CASTRGGTEAFF,TGCGCCAGCACCCGGGGGGGCACTGAAGCTTTCTTT
TRBV7-9,.,.,14,TRBJ1-5,CASSESGHDQPQHF,TGTGCCAGCAGCGAATCGGGACATGATCAGCCCCAGCATTTT
TRBV2,.,.,13,TRBJ2-7,CASSEQGSGEQYF,TGTGCCAGCAGTGAACAGGGGAGCGGCGAGCAGTACTTC
TRBV5-1,TRBD1,.,12,TRBJ1-2,CASSSGQQGYTF,TGCGCCAGCAGCTCGGGACAGCAGGGCTACACCTTC
TRBV30,.,.,13,TRBJ1-1,CAWSVMADTEAFF,TGTGCCTGGAGTGTCATGGCCGACACTGAAGCTTTCTTT
TRBV10-3,TRBD2,.,19,TRBJ2-2,CAIRSPGLAGGPDTGELFF,TGTGCCATCAGGAGTCCGGGACTAGCGGGGGGGCCGGACACCGGGGAGCTGTTTTTT
TRBV7-2,.,.,14,TRBJ1-1,CASSLAAGNTEAFF,TGTGCCAGCAGCTTAGCGGCAGGGAACACTGAAGCTTTCTTT
TRBV3-1/TRBV3-2,.,.,15,TRBJ2-5,CASSQEAGSRNTQYF,TGTGCCAGCAGCCAAGAAGCCGGCTCTAGGAATACCCAGTACTTC
TRBV18,.,.,14,TRBJ1-1,CASSPKSMNTEAFF,TGTGCCAGCTCACCAAAGTCCATGAACACTGAAGCTTTCTTT
TRBV20-1,TRBD2,.,14,TRBJ2-1,CSASGSTSVDEQFF,TGCAGTGCTAGTGGGTCGACTAGCGTGGATGAGCAGTTCTTC
TRBV24-1,TRBD1,.,15,TRBJ2-3,CATSDWQGATDTQYF,TGTGCCACCAGTGATTGGCAGGGGGCGACAGATACGCAGTATTTT
TRBV7-9,.,.,13,TRBJ1-1,CASSGGGNTEAFF,TGTGCCAGCAGCGGGGGAGGGAACACTGAAGCTTTCTTT
TRBV6-5,.,.,12,TRBJ1-4,CASSYSGEKLFF,TGTGCCAGCAGTTACTCTGGAGAAAAACTGTTTTTT
TRBV10-3,TRBD2,.,14,TRBJ2-2,CAISEGEGTGELFF,TGTGCCATCAGTGAAGGGGAGGGCACCGGGGAGCTGTTTTTT
TRBV5-1,.,.,16,TRBJ2-5,CASSLGSRGPQETQYF,TGCGCCAGCAGCTTGGGGAGCAGGGGACCCCAAGAGACCCAGTACTTC
TRBV11-3,TRBD1,.,15,TRBJ2-7,CASSLGQGEGYEQYF,TGTGCCAGCAGCCTCGGACAGGGCGAAGGCTACGAGCAGTACTTC
TRBV5-1,.,.,13,TRBJ1-1,CASSLEGNTEAFF,TGCGCCAGCAGCTTGGAGGGGAACACTGAAGCTTTCTTT
TRBV19,.,.,14,TRBJ2-7,CASSISQGSIEQYF,TGTGCCAGTAGTATCAGCCAGGGGTCCATCGAGCAGTACTTC
TRBV21-1,.,.,13,TRBJ2-1,CASSTDGLPEQFF,TGTGCCAGCAGCACCGACGGACTGCCGGAGCAGTTCTTC